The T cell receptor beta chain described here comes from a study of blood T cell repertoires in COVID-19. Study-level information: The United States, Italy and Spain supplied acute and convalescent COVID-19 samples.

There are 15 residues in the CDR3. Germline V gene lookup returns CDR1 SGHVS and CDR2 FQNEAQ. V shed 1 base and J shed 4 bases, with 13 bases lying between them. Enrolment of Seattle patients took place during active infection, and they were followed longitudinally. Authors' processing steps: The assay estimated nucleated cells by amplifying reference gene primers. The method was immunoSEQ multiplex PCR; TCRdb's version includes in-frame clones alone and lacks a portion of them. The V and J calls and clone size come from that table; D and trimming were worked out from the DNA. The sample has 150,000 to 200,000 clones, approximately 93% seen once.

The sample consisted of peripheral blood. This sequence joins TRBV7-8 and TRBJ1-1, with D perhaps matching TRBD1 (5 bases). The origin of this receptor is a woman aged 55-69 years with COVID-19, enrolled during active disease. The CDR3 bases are TGTGCCAGCAGCTTAGGTGTGGTCAGGGCCACTGAAGCTTTCTTT. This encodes CASSLGVVRATEAFF.